These 19 T cell receptor beta chains share one sample of origin, sequenced in a study of control samples from healthy donors and cancer patients. Only in-frame clones appear in the TCRdb table, and some are missing; sequencing was by immunoSEQ multiplex PCR. Of about 170,000 clones listed, 85% to 95% are singletons. The source material was blood. The receptors here all came from a woman aged 60-70 years in good health.

This rearrangement joins TRBV7-8 to TRBJ2-7, with TRBD1 identical over 7 bases. Per the germline V gene, CDR1 is SGHVS and CDR2 is FQNEAQ. The CDR3 is made up of 13 amino acids. The V segment lost 3 bases and the J segment 7 bases; nucleotides outside the gene matches: 6. The CDR3 coding sequence is TGTGCCAGCAGCTTGGGACAGTCCGGAGAGCAGTACTTC. Its protein is CASSLGQSGEQYF.

The CDR3 region is CASSVGGGATGGELFF. In DNA form, the CDR3 reads TGTGCCAGCAGCGTAGGCGGGGGGGCCACTGGCGGGGAGCTGTTTTTT. V usage is TRBV9 and J usage is TRBJ2-2, with TRBD2 matching over 9 bases. Looked up from germline, CDR1 is SGDLS and CDR2 is YYNGEE. This CDR3 has 16 amino acids. J was trimmed by 7 bases and V by 0 bases; bases with no gene match: 7.

The J gene is TRBJ2-3, the V gene TRBV24-1; 7 bases fit TRBD2. CDR1 and CDR2 (germline): KGHDR, SFDVKD. This CDR3 spans 15 amino acids. J was trimmed by 2 bases and V by 6 bases; bases with no gene match: 7. The CDR3 here is CATSRAGDYTDTQYF. In DNA, the CDR3 is TGTGCCACCAGTCGGGCGGGGGATTACACAGATACGCAGTATTTT.

This rearrangement joins TRBV25-1 to TRBJ1-1; D remains unclear. The length of the CDR3 is 11 residues. Per germline, CDR1 MGHDK and CDR2 SYGVNS. V lost 3 bases, J lost 8 bases, and 7 bases lay in between. CDR3 coding DNA: TGTGCCAGCAGTGACAGGTTGGAAGCTTTCTTT. It is translated as CASSDRLEAFF.

This chain links TRBV3-1 (or the pseudogene TRBV3-2) with TRBJ1-6; 9 bases match TRBD1. The CDR3 is 17 residues long. The ends lost 4 bases at V and 0 bases at J; junction bases unmatched: 4. The germline CDR1 and CDR2 sequences are LGHDT and YNNKEL (reference sequence). In DNA, the CDR3 is TGTGCCAGCAGCCGGGACAGGGTTAGCTCCTATAATTCACCCCTCCACTTT. Protein product: CASSRDRVSSYNSPLHF.

V gene TRBV18 combines with J gene TRBJ2-7; 9 bases map to TRBD2. Germline loops: CDR1 KGHSH, CDR2 LQKENI. V lost 3 bases, J lost 4 bases, and 4 bases stayed unmatched. This CDR3 is 14 amino acids long. The chain's CDR3 is CASSPGTSLYEQYF. The DNA of the CDR3 is TGTGCCAGCTCACCCGGGACTAGCCTTTACGAGCAGTACTTC.

The chain combines TRBV6-2 or TRBV6-3 with TRBJ2-6; D possibly corresponds to TRBD2 (7 bases). Trimming cost V 4 bases and J 2 bases, with 15 bases left between them. The germline gives CDR1 MNHEY, CDR2 SVGEGT. The CDR3 sequence is 17 residues long. The CDR3 spells CASSSRRGLPGANVLTF. CDR3 coding DNA: TGTGCCAGCAGTTCTCGGCGGGGGCTTCCTGGGGCCAACGTCCTGACTTTC.

This chain joins TRBV2 and TRBJ1-6; no reliable D call. The CDR3 is 17 residues long. V lost 1 base and J lost 7, with 17 bases in between. In germline, CDR1 is SNHLY, CDR2 FYNNEI. CDR3 residues: CASSEGNRAEKNSPLHF. The DNA for the CDR3 is TGTGCCAGCAGTGAAGGGAACCGTGCGGAAAAGAATTCACCCCTCCACTTT.

This rearrangement joins TRBV14 to TRBJ2-1; 11 nucleotides line up with TRBD2. The CDR3 has 17 residues. The J segment lost 2 bases and the V segment lost 0 bases, leaving 3 bases of the junction unmatched. Germline V gene data show CDR1 as SGHDN and CDR2 as FVKESK. The CDR3 DNA is TGTGCCAGCAGCCAAGATCTTAGCGGGGGGGCCTACAATGAGCAGTTCTTC. Its translation is CASSQDLSGGAYNEQFF.

This clone was recorded once. The V call is TRBV6-2 or TRBV6-3, the J call TRBJ1-6; D gene ambiguous. Germline values: CDR1 MNHEY, CDR2 SVGEGT. Trimming took off 6 bases at V and 8 bases at J, with 14 bases between the two ends. This CDR3 is built from 14 residues. In DNA form, the CDR3 reads TGTGCCAGCAGCCCCTATTTCAAGGATTCACCCCTCCACTTT. Translation: CASSPYFKDSPLHF.

V is TRBV6-6 and J is TRBJ1-1, with a possible D match to TRBD1 (6 bases). This CDR3 region has 12 residues. Germline-derived CDR1 and CDR2 are MNHNY and SVGAGI (reference sequence). V was trimmed by 8 bases and J by 4 bases, leaving 11 bases between them. The DNA for the CDR3 is TGTGCCAGCCTAAGGGGGTCCACTGAAGCTTTCTTT. Amino acid sequence: CASLRGSTEAFF.

The rearrangement links TRBV7-8 to TRBJ2-5; 14 bases align to TRBD2. This CDR3 has 18 residues. Germline V gene sequence: CDR1 SGHVS, CDR2 FQNEAQ. Trimming removed 5 bases from V and 5 bases from J; junction bases left unmatched: 13. The CDR3 bases are TGTGCCAGCAGCGGGGGAGGACTAGCGGGGGGCCTAGGGGAGACCCAGTACTTC. Translating it yields CASSGGGLAGGLGETQYF. The full variable domain, its missing parts supplied by reference TRBV7-8 and TRBJ2-5, is GAGVSQSPRYKVAKRGQDVALRCDPISGHVSLFWYQQALGQGPEFLTYFQNEAQLDKSGLPSDRFFAERPEGSVSTLKIQRTQQEDSAVYLCASSGGGLAGGLGETQYFGPGTRLLVL.

The V gene is TRBV5-3, the J gene TRBJ2-7; TRBD1 matches 7 bases. TRBV5-3 is identified as an open reading frame with a role that is uncertain. The CDR3 sequence is 13 residues long. Germline trimming cut 8 bases from V and 2 bases from J; bases unmatched to any gene: 7. The CDR3 bases are TGTGCCAGTACCCGGACAGGCCCCTACGAGCAGTACTTC. It specifies CASTRTGPYEQYF.

The chain has TRBV7-2 and TRBJ2-1, with TRBD2 matching 12 bases. The CDR3 extends over 16 amino acids. V gave up 5 bases and J gave up 6 bases; unmatched junction bases: 8. The germline CDR1 and CDR2 sequences are SGHTA and FQGNSA. CDR3: CASSHDLAGGRNEQFF. In nucleotides, the CDR3 is TGTGCCAGCAGCCATGACCTAGCGGGGGGGCGCAATGAGCAGTTCTTC.

CDR3 region: CASRFRNTEAFF. CDR3 DNA: TGTGCCAGCAGATTCCGAAACACTGAAGCTTTCTTT. This sequence joins TRBV6-5 and TRBJ1-1; D uncertain. The CDR3 is 12 amino acids. Trimming shortened V by 6 bases and J by 2 bases, and 7 bases separated the two germline ends. Germline V gene sequence: CDR1 MNHEY, CDR2 SVGAGI.

This chain links TRBV9 with TRBJ1-1, with 11 bases lining up with TRBD1. The CDR3 sequence is 16 residues long. CDR1 is SGDLS and CDR2 is YYNGEE in the germline V gene. The V and J ends lost 0 bases and 4 bases, in that order; junction bases with no gene match: 5. CDR3 amino acids: CASSVDGTGGITEAFF. CDR3 sequence (DNA): TGTGCCAGCAGCGTAGACGGGACAGGGGGTATCACTGAAGCTTTCTTT.

This chain uses TRBV7-2 with TRBJ1-1; 10 bases align to TRBD1. Germline-derived CDR1 and CDR2 are SGHTA and FQGNSA. The CDR3 length is 16 residues. V trimming: 3 bases; J trimming: 4 bases; junction bases outside the gene matches: 8. This CDR3 reads CASSFRDRGTGTEAFF. DNA for the CDR3: TGTGCCAGCAGCTTCCGGGACAGGGGCACGGGCACTGAAGCTTTCTTT.

The chain recombines TRBV4-1 with TRBJ2-1; D remains unclear. V was clipped by 1 base and J by 2 bases, with 12 bases between them. From germline, CDR1 is MGHRA and CDR2 YSYEKL. The CDR3 sequence is 16 residues long. The chain's CDR3 is CASSQGLAGTYNEQFF. CDR3 sequence (DNA): TGCGCCAGCAGCCAAGGGTTAGCTGGCACCTACAATGAGCAGTTCTTC.

The rearrangement uses TRBV5-1 and TRBJ2-7, with 7 bases fitting TRBD2. The germline V gene encodes CDR1 SGHRS and CDR2 YFSETQ. The V gene end was trimmed by 4 bases and the J gene end by 6 bases; junction bases not matched to a gene: 13. The length of the CDR3 is 15 residues. CDR3 amino acids: CASSTSREAGVEQYF. DNA for the CDR3: TGCGCCAGCAGCACCAGCAGGGAGGCGGGGGTCGAGCAGTACTTC.